The clone carrying this T cell receptor (beta chain) was picked up a small number of times. The data belong to a study of blood T cell repertoires in COVID-19. The wider study: COVID-19 samples, acute and convalescent, were from the United States, Italy and Spain. PBMCs, B-cell-depleted T cells, or T cells provided the cDNA or gDNA that made up the material.

The V gene's germline CDR1 is MGHRA and CDR2 YSYEKL. There are 15 residues in the CDR3. The trim removed 4 bases at V and 7 bases at J, leaving 9 bases unmatched. Per the original data handling: Estimation of nucleated cell counts relied on the amplification of reference gene primers. Profiling relied on immunoSEQ multiplex PCR, and the TCRdb table lists in-frame clones only, not all of them. That table gives V, J and clone size, and the DNA gave D and trimming. The sample includes around 200,000 clones, around three quarters of them seen just once. What was sequenced was peripheral blood. V is TRBV4-1 and J is TRBJ2-7; 11 positions agree with TRBD2. This clonotype was obtained from a woman in her sixties or seventies with acute or convalescent COVID-19. CDR3 loop: CASSPVAGGPREQYF. CDR3 nucleotide sequence: TGCGCCAGCAGCCCTGTAGCGGGAGGGCCCCGGGAGCAGTACTTC.